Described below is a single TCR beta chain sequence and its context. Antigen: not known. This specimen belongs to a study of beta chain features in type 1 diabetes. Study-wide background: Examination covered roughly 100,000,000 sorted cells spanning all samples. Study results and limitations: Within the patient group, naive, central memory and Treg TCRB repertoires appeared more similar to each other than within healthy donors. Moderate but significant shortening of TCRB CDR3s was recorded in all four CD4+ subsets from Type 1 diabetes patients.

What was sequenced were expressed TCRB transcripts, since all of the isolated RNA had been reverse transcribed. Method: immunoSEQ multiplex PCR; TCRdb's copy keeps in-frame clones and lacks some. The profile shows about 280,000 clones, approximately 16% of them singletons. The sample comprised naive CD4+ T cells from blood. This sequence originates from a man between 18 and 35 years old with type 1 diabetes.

As DNA, the CDR3 is TGTGCCAGCAGTTTAAGCGGGGTTAACACCGGGGAGCTGTTTTTT. It yields the protein CASSLSGVNTGELFF. The V gene is TRBV28, the J gene TRBJ2-2, with 7 bases that match TRBD2. The CDR3 sequence is 15 residues long. Germline lookup yields CDR1 MDHEN and CDR2 SYDVKM. V shed 2 bases and J 2 bases; nucleotides not matched to a gene: 2.